Reported below is one T cell receptor beta chain. No antigen is known for it. Germline CDR1 SGHVS, CDR2 FQNEAQ. J was trimmed by 7 bases and V by 3 bases; bases with no gene match: 4. This CDR3 region has 15 residues. The data derive from a study of T cell responses to AZD1222 COVID-19 vaccine. Study-wide findings and caveats: After two AZD1222 doses, spike-specific TCR breadth and depth rose versus day 0. Vaccine-associated CD4 TCRs ranged over spike, dominating at 160-218 and 743-854. It should be noted that donors were predominantly white British and more often female, and clonal diversity was possibly underestimated.

TCRdb's copy holds only in-frame clones and misses some; the assay was immunoSEQ multiplex PCR. Among 110,000 to 150,000 clones listed, 80% to 95% were seen once. The sample was peripheral blood, taken on day 0 of AZD1222 vaccination. This TCR was recovered from an adult in good health. This chain connects TRBV7-8 to TRBJ2-7; 15 positions agree with TRBD2. The CDR3 reads CASSFGLAGGDEQYF. CDR3 sequence (DNA): TGTGCCAGCAGCTTCGGACTAGCGGGAGGGGATGAGCAGTACTTC.